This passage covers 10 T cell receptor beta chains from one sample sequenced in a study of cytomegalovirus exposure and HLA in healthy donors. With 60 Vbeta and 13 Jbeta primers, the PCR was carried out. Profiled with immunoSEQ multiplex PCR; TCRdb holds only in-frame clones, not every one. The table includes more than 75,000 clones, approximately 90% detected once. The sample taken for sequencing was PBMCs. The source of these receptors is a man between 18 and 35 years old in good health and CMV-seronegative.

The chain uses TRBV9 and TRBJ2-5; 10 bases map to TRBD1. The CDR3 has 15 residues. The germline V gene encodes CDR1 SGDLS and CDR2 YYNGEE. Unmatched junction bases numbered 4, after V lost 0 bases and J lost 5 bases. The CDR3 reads CASSVEDRGGETQYF. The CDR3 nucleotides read TGTGCCAGCAGCGTAGAGGACAGGGGGGGGGAGACCCAGTACTTC.

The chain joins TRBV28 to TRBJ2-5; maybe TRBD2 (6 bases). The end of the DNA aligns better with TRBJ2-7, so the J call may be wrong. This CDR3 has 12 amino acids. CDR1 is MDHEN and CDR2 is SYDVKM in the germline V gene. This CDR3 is CASGGQVDEQYF. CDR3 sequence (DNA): TGTGCCAGCGGAGGGCAGGTGGACGAGCAGTACTTC.

The CDR3 DNA sequence: TGTGCCAGCAGCTTGGGTCGGGGAATCACTGAAGCTTTCTTT. Protein product: CASSLGRGITEAFF. The chain has TRBV5-6 and TRBJ1-1; D gene ambiguous. This CDR3 has 14 residues. The V end was cut by 0 bases, the J end by 4 bases, with 10 bases between. Germline CDR1 reads SGHDT; CDR2 reads YYEEEE.

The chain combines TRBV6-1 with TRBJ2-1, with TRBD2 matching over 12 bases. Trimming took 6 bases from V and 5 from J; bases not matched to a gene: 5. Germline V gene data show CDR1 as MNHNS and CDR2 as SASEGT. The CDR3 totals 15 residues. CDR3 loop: CASRGRTSGNNEQFF. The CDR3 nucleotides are TGTGCCAGCAGAGGACGGACTAGCGGGAACAATGAGCAGTTCTTC.

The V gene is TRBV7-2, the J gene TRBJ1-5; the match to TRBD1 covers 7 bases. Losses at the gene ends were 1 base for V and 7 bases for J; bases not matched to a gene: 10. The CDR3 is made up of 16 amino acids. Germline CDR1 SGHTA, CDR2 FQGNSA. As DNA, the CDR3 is TGTGCCAGCAGCTTAGTCGGGGTCTCAGGGGGGCAGCCCCAGCATTTT. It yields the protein CASSLVGVSGGQPQHF.

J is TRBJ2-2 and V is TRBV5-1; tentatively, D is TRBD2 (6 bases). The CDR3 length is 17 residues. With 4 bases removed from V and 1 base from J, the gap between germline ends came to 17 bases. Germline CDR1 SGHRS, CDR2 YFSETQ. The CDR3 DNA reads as TGCGCCAGCAGCCCGGGAGTCGTAGAGTTGAACACCGGGGAGCTGTTTTTT. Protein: CASSPGVVELNTGELFF.

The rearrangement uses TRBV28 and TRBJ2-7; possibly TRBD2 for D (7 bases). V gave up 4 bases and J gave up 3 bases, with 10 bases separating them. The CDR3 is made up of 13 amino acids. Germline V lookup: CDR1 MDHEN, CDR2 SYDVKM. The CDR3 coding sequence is TGTGCCAGCAGTTGGGGGGGCCTCTACGAGCAGTACTTC. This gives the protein CASSWGGLYEQYF.

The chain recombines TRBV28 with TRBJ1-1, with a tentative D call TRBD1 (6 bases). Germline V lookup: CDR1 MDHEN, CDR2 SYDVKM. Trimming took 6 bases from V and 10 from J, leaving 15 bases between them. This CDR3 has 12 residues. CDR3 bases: TGTGCCAGCAGGGAGCAGGGGATCAGAGCTTTCTTT. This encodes CASREQGIRAFF.

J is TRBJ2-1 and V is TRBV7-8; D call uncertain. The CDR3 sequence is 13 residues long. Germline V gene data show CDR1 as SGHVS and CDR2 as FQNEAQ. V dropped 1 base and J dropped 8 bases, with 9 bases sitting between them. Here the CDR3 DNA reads TGTGCCAGCAGCTTAGGAGCGTGGGATGAGCAGTTCTTC. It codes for CASSLGAWDEQFF.

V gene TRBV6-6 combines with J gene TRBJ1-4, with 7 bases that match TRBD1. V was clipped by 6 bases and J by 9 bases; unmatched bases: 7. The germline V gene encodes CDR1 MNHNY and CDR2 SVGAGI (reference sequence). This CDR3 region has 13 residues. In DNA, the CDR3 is TGTGCCAGCAGCACACGGGACAGCCAAAAACTGTTTTTT. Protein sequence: CASSTRDSQKLFF.